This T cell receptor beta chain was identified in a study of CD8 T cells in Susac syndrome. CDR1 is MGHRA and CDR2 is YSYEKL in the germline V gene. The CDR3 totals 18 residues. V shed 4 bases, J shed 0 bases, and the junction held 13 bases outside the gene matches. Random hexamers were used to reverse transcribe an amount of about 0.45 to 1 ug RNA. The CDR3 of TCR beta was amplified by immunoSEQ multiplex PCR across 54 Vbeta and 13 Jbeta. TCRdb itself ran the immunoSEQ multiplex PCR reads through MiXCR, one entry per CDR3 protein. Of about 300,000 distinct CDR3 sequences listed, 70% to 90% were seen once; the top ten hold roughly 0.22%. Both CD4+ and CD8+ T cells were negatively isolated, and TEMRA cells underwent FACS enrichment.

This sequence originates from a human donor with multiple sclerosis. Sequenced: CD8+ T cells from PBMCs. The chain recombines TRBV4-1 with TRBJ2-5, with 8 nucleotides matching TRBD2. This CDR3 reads CASSPTWTSWTYQETQYF. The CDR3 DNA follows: TGCGCCAGCAGCCCTACCTGGACTAGCTGGACGTACCAAGAGACCCAGTACTTC.